The clone carrying this T cell receptor beta chain was observed at least ten times. What it binds is not known. This sample was included in a study of T-cell reconstitution after alpha-beta-depleted transplantation in children. As it was prepared, the TCRbeta library received unique molecular identifiers. TCRdb passed the PCR reads through MiXCR, listing each CDR3 protein once. The repertoire includes hundreds of thousands of distinct CDR3 sequences, about a sixth of them detected once, and approximately 38% sits in the top ten. Whole-study results and caveats: At the one-year point after transplant, T-cell counts and TCRbeta diversity were found to come mostly from T cells that had been newly produced. At around two months after transplant, the alpha-beta T cells were reportedly derived from several hundred expanded clones that came from non-depleted graft cells. Some patients owed their high day-60 TCRbeta diversity to surviving recipient T cells and thymic progenitors.

This clonotype originated in a male patient between 2 and 9 years old who had a stem cell transplant for acute lymphoblastic leukemia, so the T cells may come from the graft donor. Sample: PBMCs, mostly from graft donor cells, taken 360 days after TCRalphabeta/CD19-depleted stem cell transplant.

The CDR3 nucleotides are TGTGCCAGCAGTTTGGACGGGAGGCCCTACAATGAGCAGTTCTTC. Translating gives CASSLDGRPYNEQFF. The V gene is TRBV12-3 or TRBV12-4, the J gene TRBJ2-1; TRBD2 matches at 7 bases. The CDR3 sequence is 15 residues long. Trimming removed 3 bases from V and 2 bases from J; junction bases left unmatched: 4.